Following are 14 T cell receptor beta chains from one sample sequenced in a study of blood T cell repertoires in COVID-19. Sequencing was performed with immunoSEQ multiplex PCR; in TCRdb, only in-frame clones are kept and a portion is missing. This sample has around 100,000 clones, with over 75% found just once. Source material: peripheral blood. The source is a man between 45 and 60 years old with acute or convalescent COVID-19.

This chain links TRBV4-2 with TRBJ1-1, with 7 bases matching TRBD1. The ends lost 2 bases at V and 3 bases at J; junction bases unmatched: 3. The CDR3 length is 14 residues. CDR1 LGHNA and CDR2 YNFKEQ come from the germline V gene. CDR3 nucleotide sequence: TGTGCCAGCAGCCAAAGGGGGACAGACACTGAAGCTTTCTTT. This translates into CASSQRGTDTEAFF.

The V gene is TRBV11-2, the J gene TRBJ2-1; D remains unclear. V gave up 4 bases and J gave up 3 bases, with 16 bases separating them. Germline lookup yields CDR1 SGHAT and CDR2 FQNNGV. The CDR3 loop spans 16 amino acids. This CDR3 reads CASSSLVRLSYNEQFF. The CDR3 nucleotides are TGTGCCAGCAGCTCCCTGGTCAGGTTGAGCTACAATGAGCAGTTCTTC.

The chain employs TRBV28 and TRBJ2-7; TRBD2 is a possible D gene (5 bases). CDR1 MDHEN and CDR2 SYDVKM come from the germline V gene. The CDR3 runs to 12 residues. V gave up 6 bases and J gave up 2 bases, with 8 bases separating them. This CDR3 reads CASRGAAYEQYF. The CDR3 DNA is TGTGCCAGCAGGGGAGCGGCCTACGAGCAGTACTTC. Supplemented by reference TRBV28 and TRBJ2-7, the full variable domain reads DVKVTQSSRYLVKRTGEKVFLECVQDMDHENMFWYRQDPGLGLRLIYFSYDVKMKEKGDIPEGYSVSREKKERFSLILESASTNQTSMYLCASRGAAYEQYFGPGTRLTVT.

This clone was seen just once. This chain uses TRBV5-1 with TRBJ1-2; 7 bases are a match to TRBD1. V shed 2 bases and J 6 bases; nucleotides not matched to a gene: 4. Germline V gene data show CDR1 as SGHRS and CDR2 as YFSETQ. The CDR3 is made up of 13 amino acids. The CDR3 spells CASSFQTGNGYTF. CDR3 DNA: TGCGCCAGCAGCTTTCAGACAGGGAATGGCTACACCTTC.

This chain uses TRBV7-9 with TRBJ1-5; possible D gene TRBD1, 5 bases. Per germline, CDR1 SEHNR and CDR2 FQNEAQ (reference sequence). Trimming shortened V by 3 bases and J by 5 bases, and 11 bases separated the two germline ends. This CDR3 region has 14 residues. CDR3 nucleotide sequence: TGTGCCAGCAGCTTTCAAGGGGTGGATCAGCCCCAGCATTTT. Translation: CASSFQGVDQPQHF.

The chain joins TRBV7-9 to TRBJ2-7, with 10 positions matching TRBD2. Germline V gene sequence: CDR1 SEHNR, CDR2 FQNEAQ (reference sequence). Trimming removed 5 bases from V and 4 bases from J; junction bases left unmatched: 11. The CDR3 is 16 residues long. CDR3 in amino acids: CASSQSGRAVLYEQYF. CDR3 DNA sequence: TGTGCCAGCAGCCAAAGCGGGAGGGCCGTTTTATACGAGCAGTACTTC. Based on the CDR3 plus reference TRBV7-9 and TRBJ2-7, the full variable domain is DTGVSQNPRHKITKRGQNVTFRCDPISEHNRLYWYRQTLGQGPEFLTYFQNEAQLEKSRLLSDRFSAERPKGSFSTLEIQRTEQGDSAMYLCASSQSGRAVLYEQYFGPGTRLTVT.

The chain couples TRBV7-9 to TRBJ2-7; D gene uncertain. V was pared by 5 bases and J by 3 bases, with 5 bases between. Looked up from germline, CDR1 is SEHNR and CDR2 is FQNEAQ (reference sequence). This CDR3 spans 11 amino acids. CDR3 in amino acids: CASSPGYEQYF. The CDR3 DNA follows: TGTGCCAGCAGCCCAGGCTACGAGCAGTACTTC.

The chain uses TRBV18 and TRBJ1-5; D is uncertain. Trimming pared 4 bases from V and 4 bases from J, leaving 8 bases between. The CDR3 has 13 residues. The V gene's germline CDR1 is KGHSH and CDR2 LQKENI. The CDR3 DNA sequence: TGTGCCAGCTCACTTACAGATAATCAGCCCCAGCATTTT. Translating gives CASSLTDNQPQHF.

The CDR3, as DNA: TGCAGCGTTGAATCGACAGGGGGCTCAGATACGCAGTATTTT. Translating it yields CSVESTGGSDTQYF. V gene TRBV29-1 combines with J gene TRBJ2-3; 10 bases line up with TRBD1. The germline CDR1 and CDR2 sequences are SQVTM and ANQGSEA. This CDR3 contains 14 residues. With 2 bases clipped from V and 4 bases from J, the junction kept 3 bases outside the gene matches.

This chain joins TRBV19 and TRBJ2-5, with TRBD1 matching over 7 bases. CDR1 is LNHDA and CDR2 is SQIVND in the germline V gene (reference sequence). This CDR3 is built from 15 residues. With V trimmed by 2 bases and J by 5 bases, 8 bases remained unmatched. The CDR3 protein is CASSIRLGQLETQYF. The CDR3 DNA reads as TGTGCCAGTAGTATAAGGTTGGGACAGTTGGAGACCCAGTACTTC.

The chain links TRBV25-1 to TRBJ2-2, with 9 bases aligning to TRBD2. Germline CDR1 MGHDK, CDR2 SYGVNS. V trimming: 6 bases; J trimming: 2 bases; junction bases outside the gene matches: 10. This CDR3 is built from 17 residues. CDR3 sequence (DNA): TGTGCCAGCAGCTCGGCGGCGGGAGGGCCTAACACCGGGGAGCTGTTTTTT. It translates to CASSSAAGGPNTGELFF.

The chain carries TRBV7-2 and TRBJ2-7; D is undetermined. The germline CDR1 and CDR2 sequences are SGHTA and FQGNSA. The CDR3 totals 13 residues. The ends were cut back, 4 bases at V and 5 bases at J, with 12 bases in the middle. CDR3 loop: CASSSIDWNEQYF. The CDR3 DNA reads TGTGCCAGCAGCTCAATAGACTGGAACGAGCAGTACTTC.

The rearrangement joins TRBV6-5 to TRBJ2-6; 7 bases line up with TRBD1. This CDR3 region has 15 residues. Germline CDR1 reads MNHEY; CDR2 reads SVGAGI. With V trimmed by 7 bases and J by 2 bases, 5 bases remained unmatched. The CDR3, as DNA: TGTGCCAGCACCCCAGGGGGACCTGGGGCCAACGTCCTGACTTTC. The encoded protein is CASTPGGPGANVLTF.

The CDR3 reads CASSQGQAGTDTQYF. For the CDR3, the DNA is TGTGCCAGCAGCCAGGGACAGGCAGGAACAGATACGCAGTATTTT. The chain joins TRBV7-7 to TRBJ2-3, with 8 bases that match TRBD1. The CDR3 runs 15 residues. Trimming cost V 5 bases and J 3 bases; bases outside gene matches: 7. Germline CDR1 and CDR2: SSHAT and FNYEAQ (reference sequence). Variable domain in full (rest from reference TRBV7-7 and TRBJ2-3): GAGVSQSPRYKVTKRGQDVTLRCDPISSHATLYWYQQALGQGPEFLTYFNYEAQPDKSGLPSDRFSAERPEGSISTLTIQRTEQRDSAMYRCASSQGQAGTDTQYFGPGTRLTVL.